This TCR beta chain was captured by sequencing in a study of T cell changes during pregnancy in multiple sclerosis. The CDR3 has 16 residues. Losses at the gene ends were 3 bases for V and 2 bases for J; bases not matched to a gene: 10. CDR1 MGHRA and CDR2 YSYEKL come from the germline V gene. Profiling relied on immunoSEQ multiplex PCR, and the TCRdb table lists in-frame clones only, not all of them. This table has approximately 89,000 clones, approximately 94% appearing once. The chain uses TRBV4-1 and TRBJ2-7; 7 bases agree with TRBD1. The sequencing here drew on peripheral blood, taken in the third trimester of pregnancy. This clonotype was obtained from a female donor with multiple sclerosis, enrolled in a pregnancy study. CDR3 amino acids: CASSQDVGTVPYEQYF. In nucleotides, the CDR3 is TGCGCCAGCAGCCAGGATGTTGGGACAGTGCCCTACGAGCAGTACTTC.